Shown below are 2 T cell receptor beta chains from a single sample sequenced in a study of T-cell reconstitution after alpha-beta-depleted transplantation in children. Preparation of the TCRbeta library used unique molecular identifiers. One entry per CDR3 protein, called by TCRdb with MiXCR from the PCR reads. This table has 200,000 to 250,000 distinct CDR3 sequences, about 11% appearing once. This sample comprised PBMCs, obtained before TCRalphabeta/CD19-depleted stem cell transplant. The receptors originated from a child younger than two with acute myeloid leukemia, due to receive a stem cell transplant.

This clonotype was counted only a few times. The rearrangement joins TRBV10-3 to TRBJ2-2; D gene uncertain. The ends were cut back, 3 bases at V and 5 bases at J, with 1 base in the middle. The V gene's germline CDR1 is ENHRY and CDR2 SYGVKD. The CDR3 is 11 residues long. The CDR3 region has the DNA TGTGCCATCAGTGAAACCGGGGAGCTGTTTTTT. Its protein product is CAISETGELFF.

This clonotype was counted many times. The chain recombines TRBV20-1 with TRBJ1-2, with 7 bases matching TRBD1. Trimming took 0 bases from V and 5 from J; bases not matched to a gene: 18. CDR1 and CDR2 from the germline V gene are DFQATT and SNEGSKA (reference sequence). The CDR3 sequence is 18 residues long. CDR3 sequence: CSARDSVLSQGVRYGYTF. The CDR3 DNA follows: TGCAGTGCTAGAGATTCGGTGTTGTCCCAGGGGGTTAGGTATGGCTACACCTTC.